This T cell receptor beta chain was obtained from a study of blood T cell repertoires in COVID-19. Study-wide context: Both acute and convalescent COVID-19 samples were obtained from the United States, Italy and Spain. PBMCs, B-cell-depleted T cells, or T cells were the source of the cDNA or gDNA that made up the material.

How the authors handled the data: Amplification of reference gene primers provided the estimated nucleated cell counts. Profiling relied on immunoSEQ multiplex PCR, and the TCRdb table lists in-frame clones only, not all of them. V and J calls and clone size are given by that table; D and trimming were obtained from the DNA. The sample records 250,000 to 300,000 clones, around 85% being singletons. Germline CDR1 and CDR2: MGHRA and YSYEKL. V was pared by 4 bases and J by 2 bases, with 9 bases of the junction left unmatched. This CDR3 has 18 residues. The sequence derives from an older woman with acute or convalescent COVID-19. What was sequenced was peripheral blood. V usage is TRBV4-1 and J usage is TRBJ2-7; 15 nucleotides agree with TRBD2. CDR3 bases: TGCGCCAGCAGCCCAGGCCGGGGACTAGCGGGGGGTGCCTACGAGCAGTACTTC. This codes for CASSPGRGLAGGAYEQYF.